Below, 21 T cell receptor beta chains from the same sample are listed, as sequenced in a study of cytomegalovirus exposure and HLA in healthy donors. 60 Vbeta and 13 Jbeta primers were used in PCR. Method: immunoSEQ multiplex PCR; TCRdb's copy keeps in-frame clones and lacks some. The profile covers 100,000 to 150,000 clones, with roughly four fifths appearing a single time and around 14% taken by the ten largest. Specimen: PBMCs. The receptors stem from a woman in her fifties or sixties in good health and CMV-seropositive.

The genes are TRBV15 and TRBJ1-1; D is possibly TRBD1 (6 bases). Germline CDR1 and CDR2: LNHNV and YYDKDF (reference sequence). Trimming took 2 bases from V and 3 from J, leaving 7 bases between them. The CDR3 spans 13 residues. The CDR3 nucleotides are TGTGCCACCAGCAGATCAGGGGACACTGAAGCTTTCTTT. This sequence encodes CATSRSGDTEAFF.

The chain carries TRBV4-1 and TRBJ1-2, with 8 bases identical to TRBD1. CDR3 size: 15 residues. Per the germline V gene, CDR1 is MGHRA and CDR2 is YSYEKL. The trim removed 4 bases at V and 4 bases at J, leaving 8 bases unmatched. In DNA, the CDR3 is TGCGCCAGCAGCCCACCGGACAGGGAGGGCTATGGCTACACCTTC. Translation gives CASSPPDREGYGYTF.

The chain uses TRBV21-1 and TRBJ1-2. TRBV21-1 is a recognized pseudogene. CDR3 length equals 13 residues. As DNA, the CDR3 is TGTGCCAGCAGCAAATCAGGAGGACGGGGCTACACCTTC. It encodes CASSKSGGRGYTF.

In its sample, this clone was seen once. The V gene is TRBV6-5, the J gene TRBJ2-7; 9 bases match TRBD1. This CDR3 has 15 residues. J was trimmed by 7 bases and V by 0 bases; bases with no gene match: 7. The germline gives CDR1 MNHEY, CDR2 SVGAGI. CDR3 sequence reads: CASSYSWTGVEEQYF. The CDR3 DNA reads TGTGCCAGCAGTTACTCGTGGACAGGGGTTGAGGAGCAGTACTTC.

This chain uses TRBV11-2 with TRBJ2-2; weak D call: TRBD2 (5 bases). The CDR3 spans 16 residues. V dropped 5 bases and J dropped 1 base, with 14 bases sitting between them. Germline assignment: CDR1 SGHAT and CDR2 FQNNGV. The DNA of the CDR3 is TGTGCCAGCAGCCCGCGAGGGATAAAGAACACCGGGGAGCTGTTTTTT. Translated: CASSPRGIKNTGELFF.

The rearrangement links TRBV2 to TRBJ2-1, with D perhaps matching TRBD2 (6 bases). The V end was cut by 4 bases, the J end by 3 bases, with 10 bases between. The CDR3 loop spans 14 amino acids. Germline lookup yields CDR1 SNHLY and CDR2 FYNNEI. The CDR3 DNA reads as TGTGCCAGCAGTGTGGAGGGAAACTACAATGAGCAGTTCTTC. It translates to CASSVEGNYNEQFF. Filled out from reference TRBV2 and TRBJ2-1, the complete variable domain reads EPEVTQTPSHQVTQMGQEVILRCVPISNHLYFYWYRQILGQKVEFLVSFYNNEISEKSEIFDDQFSVERPDGSNFTLKIRSTKLEDSAMYFCASSVEGNYNEQFFGPGTRLTVL.

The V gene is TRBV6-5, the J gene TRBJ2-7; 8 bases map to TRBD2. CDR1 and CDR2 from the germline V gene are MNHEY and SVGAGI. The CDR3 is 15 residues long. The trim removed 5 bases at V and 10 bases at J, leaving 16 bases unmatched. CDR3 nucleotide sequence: TGTGCCAGCAGTGGCGGACGGGAGGGAGGGTCCGGACAGTACTTC. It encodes CASSGGREGGSGQYF.

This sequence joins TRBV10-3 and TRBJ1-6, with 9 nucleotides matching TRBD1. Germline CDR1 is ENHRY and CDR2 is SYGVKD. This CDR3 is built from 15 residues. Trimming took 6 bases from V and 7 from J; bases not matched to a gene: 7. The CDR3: CAIRGTGTGNSPLHF. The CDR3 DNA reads TGTGCCATCAGGGGAACCGGGACAGGGAATTCACCCCTCCACTTT.

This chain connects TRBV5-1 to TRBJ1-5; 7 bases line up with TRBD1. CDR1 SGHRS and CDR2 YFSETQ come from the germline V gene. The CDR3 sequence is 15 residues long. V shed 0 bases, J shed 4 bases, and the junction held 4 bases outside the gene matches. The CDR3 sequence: CASSLDGQANQPQHF. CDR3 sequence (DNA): TGCGCCAGCAGCTTGGATGGACAGGCGAATCAGCCCCAGCATTTT.

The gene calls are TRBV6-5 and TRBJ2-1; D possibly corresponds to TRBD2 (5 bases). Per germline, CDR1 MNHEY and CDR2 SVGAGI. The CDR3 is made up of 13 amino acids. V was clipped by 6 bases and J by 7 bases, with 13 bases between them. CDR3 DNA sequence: TGTGCCAGCAGCCCGGGCGGGCTTAATGAGCAGTTCTTC. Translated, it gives CASSPGGLNEQFF.

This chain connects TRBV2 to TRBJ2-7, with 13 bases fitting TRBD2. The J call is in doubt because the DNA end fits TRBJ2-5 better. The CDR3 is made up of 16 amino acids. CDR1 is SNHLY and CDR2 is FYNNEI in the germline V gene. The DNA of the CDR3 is TGTGCCACCAGACTAGCGGGAGGCCCACTTAAAGAGACCCAGTACTTC. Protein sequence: CATRLAGGPLKETQYF.

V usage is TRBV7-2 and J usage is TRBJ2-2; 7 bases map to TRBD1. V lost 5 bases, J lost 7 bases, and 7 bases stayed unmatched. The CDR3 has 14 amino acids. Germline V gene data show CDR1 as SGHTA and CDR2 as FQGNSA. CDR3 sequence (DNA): TGTGCCAGCAGCCCAAGACAGGGCAGCGGGGAGCTGTTTTTT. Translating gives CASSPRQGSGELFF.

The CDR3: CASSEPNTEAFF. The CDR3 nucleotides are TGTGCCAGTAGTGAGCCGAACACTGAAGCTTTCTTT. This chain uses TRBV19 with TRBJ1-1; D is unresolved. Germline CDR1 LNHDA, CDR2 SQIVND (reference sequence). Trimming shortened V by 5 bases and J by 1 base, and 5 bases separated the two germline ends. CDR3 size: 12 residues. The whole variable domain, filled in from reference TRBV19 and TRBJ1-1, reads DGGITQSPKYLFRKEGQNVTLSCEQNLNHDAMYWYRQDPGQGLRLIYYSQIVNDFQKGDIAEGYSVSREKKESFPLTVTSAQKNPTAFYLCASSEPNTEAFFGQGTRLTVV.

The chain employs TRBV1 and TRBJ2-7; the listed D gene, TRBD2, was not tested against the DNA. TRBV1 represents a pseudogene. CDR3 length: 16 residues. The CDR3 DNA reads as TGCACCAGCAGCCAGCGAGGGACTAGCGGGGACGACGAGCAGTACTTC. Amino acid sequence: CTSSQRGTSGDDEQYF.

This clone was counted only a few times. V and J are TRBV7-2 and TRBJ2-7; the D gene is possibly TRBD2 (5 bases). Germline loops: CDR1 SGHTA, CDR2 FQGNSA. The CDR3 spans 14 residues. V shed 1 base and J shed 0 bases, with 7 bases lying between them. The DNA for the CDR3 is TGTGCCAGCAGCTTAGGGACTGACTCCTACGAGCAGTACTTC. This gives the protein CASSLGTDSYEQYF.

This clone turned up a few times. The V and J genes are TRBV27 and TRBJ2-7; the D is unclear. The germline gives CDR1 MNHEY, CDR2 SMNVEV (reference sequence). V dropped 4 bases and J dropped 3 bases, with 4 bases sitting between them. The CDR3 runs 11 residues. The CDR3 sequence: CASSSGYEQYF. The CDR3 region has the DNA TGTGCCAGCAGTTCCGGCTACGAGCAGTACTTC.

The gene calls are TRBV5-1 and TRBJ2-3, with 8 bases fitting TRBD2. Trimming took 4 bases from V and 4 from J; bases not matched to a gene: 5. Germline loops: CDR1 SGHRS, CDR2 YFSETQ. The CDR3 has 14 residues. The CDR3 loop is CASSHGLASDTQYF. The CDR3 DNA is TGCGCCAGCAGCCACGGACTAGCCTCAGATACGCAGTATTTT.

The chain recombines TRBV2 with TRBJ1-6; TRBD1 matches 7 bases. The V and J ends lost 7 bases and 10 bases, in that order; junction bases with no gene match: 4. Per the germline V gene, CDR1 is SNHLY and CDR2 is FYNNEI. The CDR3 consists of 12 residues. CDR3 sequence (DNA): TGTGCCAGCATGGGGACAGCGTCACCCCTCCACTTT. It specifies CASMGTASPLHF.

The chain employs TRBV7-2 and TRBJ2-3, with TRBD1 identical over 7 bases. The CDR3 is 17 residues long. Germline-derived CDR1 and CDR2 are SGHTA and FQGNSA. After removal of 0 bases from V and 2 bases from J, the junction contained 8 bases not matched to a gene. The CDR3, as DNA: TGTGCCAGCAGCTTAGCGCGTATGACAGGGACCACAGATACGCAGTATTTT. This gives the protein CASSLARMTGTTDTQYF.

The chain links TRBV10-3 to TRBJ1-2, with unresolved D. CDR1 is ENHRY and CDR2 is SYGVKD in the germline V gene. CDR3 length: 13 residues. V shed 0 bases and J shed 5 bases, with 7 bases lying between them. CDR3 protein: CAISESNSYGYTF. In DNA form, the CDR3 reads TGTGCCATCAGTGAGTCGAACAGTTATGGCTACACCTTC.

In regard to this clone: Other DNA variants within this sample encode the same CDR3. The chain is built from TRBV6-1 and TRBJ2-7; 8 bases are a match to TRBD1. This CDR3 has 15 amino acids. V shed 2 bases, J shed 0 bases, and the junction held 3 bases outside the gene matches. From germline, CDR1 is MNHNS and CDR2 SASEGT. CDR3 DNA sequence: TGTGCCAGCAGTGAACAGGGGGCTTCCTCCTACGAGCAGTACTTC. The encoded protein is CASSEQGASSYEQYF.